Below are 18 T cell receptor beta chains sequenced from a single sample in a study of cytomegalovirus exposure and HLA in healthy donors. Researchers ran the PCR with 60 Vbeta and 13 Jbeta primers. The protocol was immunoSEQ multiplex PCR, while the TCRdb copy is restricted to in-frame clones and leaves out a portion. The table shows about 63,000 clones, with roughly 67% occurring only once. What was sequenced was PBMCs. The receptors were gathered from a man aged 50 or older in good health and CMV-seronegative.

This rearrangement joins TRBV4-1 to TRBJ2-7; TRBD1 matches at 7 bases. Germline V CDR1 and CDR2: MGHRA, YSYEKL. V lost 3 bases to trimming and J lost 0 bases; unmatched junction nucleotides: 8. The CDR3 spans 16 residues. The CDR3 bases are TGCGCCAGCAGCCATCCCTCGACAGGGCTCTCCTACGAGCAGTACTTC. As protein: CASSHPSTGLSYEQYF.

The rearrangement uses TRBV10-2 and TRBJ2-3; 10 bases line up with TRBD2. The junction had 4 bases not matched to a gene; V was cut back by 3 bases and J by 1 base. Germline lookup yields CDR1 WSHSY and CDR2 SAAADI. This CDR3 has 16 amino acids. CDR3 residues: CASSDPLAGGTDTQYF. As DNA, the CDR3 is TGCGCCAGCAGTGACCCGCTAGCGGGGGGCACAGATACGCAGTATTTT.

The rearrangement links TRBV7-8 to TRBJ2-3, with D perhaps TRBD2 (7 bases). The CDR3 is 15 residues long. Germline CDR1 SGHVS, CDR2 FQNEAQ. Trimming left V 5 bases short and J 2 bases short, with 14 bases between. Written as DNA, the CDR3 is TGTGCCAGCAGCCGGAGGGGGGGAAACACAGATACGCAGTATTTT. It encodes CASSRRGGNTDTQYF.

The genes are TRBV15 and TRBJ2-4, with D possibly TRBD1 on 6 matching bases. From germline, CDR1 is LNHNV and CDR2 YYDKDF (reference sequence). Deletions cut 1 base from V and 0 bases from J, with 19 bases between. The length of the CDR3 is 19 residues. The CDR3 nucleotides are TGTGCCACCAGCAGAGGAGGGACCCTAGGCAGGGGAGCCAAAAACATTCAGTACTTC. Its protein product is CATSRGGTLGRGAKNIQYF.

The gene calls are TRBV5-1 and TRBJ1-3; D is possibly TRBD1 (5 bases). The CDR3 runs to 18 residues. The germline gives CDR1 SGHRS, CDR2 YFSETQ. V was clipped by 0 bases and J by 0 bases, with 16 bases between them. The CDR3 DNA is TGCGCCAGCAGCTTGGTTCCGGCAGGGTCGGACTCTGGAAACACCATATATTTT. Protein sequence: CASSLVPAGSDSGNTIYF.

The CDR3 reads CASSRRGGPLNSPLHF. The DNA for the CDR3 is TGTGCCAGCAGTCGCAGAGGAGGTCCACTTAATTCACCCCTCCACTTT. The chain is built from TRBV5-6 and TRBJ1-6; D gene ambiguous. The germline gives CDR1 SGHDT, CDR2 YYEEEE. The CDR3 has 16 residues. The V end lost 5 bases, the J end lost 6 bases, and 18 bases lay between the germline ends. The full variable domain, with the rest looked up from reference TRBV5-6 and TRBJ1-6, is DAGVTQSPTHLIKTRGQQVTLRCSPKSGHDTVSWYQQALGQGPQFIFQYYEEEERQRGNFPDRFSGHQFPNYSSELNVNALLLGDSALYLCASSRRGGPLNSPLHFGNGTRLTVT.

This rearrangement joins TRBV5-1 to TRBJ1-4, with 9 bases fitting TRBD1. The CDR3 spans 16 residues. Germline-derived CDR1 and CDR2 are SGHRS and YFSETQ. V dropped 4 bases and J dropped 1; count of bases not matched to a gene: 5. The CDR3 nucleotides are TGCGCCAGCAGCCCGAGACAGGGGGGAACTAATGAAAAACTGTTTTTT. Translated: CASSPRQGGTNEKLFF. Supplemented by reference TRBV5-1 and TRBJ1-4, the full variable domain reads KAGVTQTPRYLIKTRGQQVTLSCSPISGHRSVSWYQQTPGQGLQFLFEYFSETQRNKGNFPGRFSGRQFSNSRSEMNVSTLELGDSALYLCASSPRQGGTNEKLFFGSGTQLSVL.

This chain uses TRBV6-1 with TRBJ2-7, with 7 bases identical to TRBD2. V trimming: 3 bases; J trimming: 0 bases; junction bases outside the gene matches: 5. Germline loops: CDR1 MNHNS, CDR2 SASEGT. CDR3 length: 15 residues. In DNA, the CDR3 is TGTGCCAGCAGTGAGCTGGGGGGGAGCTCCTACGAGCAGTACTTC. The encoded protein is CASSELGGSSYEQYF.

The chain joins TRBV7-6 to TRBJ2-1, with TRBD2 matching over 8 bases. Germline V gives CDR1 SGHVS, CDR2 FNYEAQ. Trimming cost V 5 bases and J 10 bases; bases outside gene matches: 16. This CDR3 contains 16 residues. The CDR3: CASSPLTSAGPGEQFF. CDR3 nucleotides: TGTGCCAGCAGCCCCCTGACTAGCGCCGGGCCGGGGGAGCAGTTCTTC.

The J gene is TRBJ1-5, the V gene TRBV7-2; 8 nucleotides match TRBD1. The length of the CDR3 is 14 residues. Germline V gene sequence: CDR1 SGHTA, CDR2 FQGNSA. With V trimmed by 5 bases and J by 3 bases, 3 bases remained unmatched. The CDR3 nucleotides read TGTGCCAGCAGCCCGGACAGGGACAATCAGCCCCAGCATTTT. The encoded protein is CASSPDRDNQPQHF.

About this clone itself: One end of the junction does not line up with germline, which may come from a read error. The chain couples TRBV2 to TRBJ2-7; 7 bases are a match to TRBD1. Germline V gene data show CDR1 as SNHLY and CDR2 as FYNNEI. The CDR3 consists of 15 residues. The CDR3: CASSIPGQNRYEQSF. The CDR3 region has the DNA TGTGCCAGCAGCATTCCGGGACAGAACCGTTACGAGCAGTCCTTC.

This sequence joins TRBV6-5 and TRBJ1-3, with D perhaps matching TRBD1 (5 bases). The V end lost 6 bases, the J end lost 0 bases, and 12 bases lay between the germline ends. The CDR3 loop spans 15 amino acids. CDR1 and CDR2 from the germline V gene are MNHEY and SVGAGI. CDR3 region: CASSSPRVSGNTIYF. For the CDR3, the DNA is TGTGCCAGCAGCAGCCCCAGGGTCTCTGGAAACACCATATATTTT.

The chain employs TRBV25-1 and TRBJ2-1; the match to TRBD2 covers 7 bases. There are 13 residues in the CDR3. The V and J ends lost 6 bases and 8 bases, in that order; junction bases with no gene match: 7. CDR1 MGHDK and CDR2 SYGVNS come from the germline V gene. This CDR3 reads CASSARGEDEQFF. The CDR3 coding sequence is TGTGCCAGCAGCGCTCGGGGGGAGGATGAGCAGTTCTTC.

This clone was picked up a small number of times. The V gene is TRBV2, the J gene TRBJ2-1; 10 bases are shared with TRBD2. CDR1 is SNHLY, CDR2 FYNNEI, per germline. This CDR3 has 16 amino acids. Trimming at V came to 6 bases and at J to 2 bases, leaving 7 bases not matched to a gene. Written as DNA, the CDR3 is TGTGCCAGCAGACCAATAGCGGGGGGAACCTACAATGAGCAGTTCTTC. Protein sequence: CASRPIAGGTYNEQFF.

This clone is termed medium-sized. This chain uses TRBV10-3 with TRBJ1-5; D is ambiguous. The CDR3 has 16 residues. Germline assignment: CDR1 ENHRY and CDR2 SYGVKD. Trimming took off 2 bases at V and 1 base at J, with 12 bases between the two ends. The CDR3 DNA reads TGTGCCATCAGTGAGGCAGTAACAGCAAGCAATCAGCCCCAGCATTTT. This gives the protein CAISEAVTASNQPQHF.

This clone was counted between two and nine times. At the DNA level, this CDR3 is encoded by other sequences in the same sample as well. The rearrangement links TRBV6-1 to TRBJ1-1; D is perhaps TRBD1 (6 bases). CDR1 is MNHNS, CDR2 SASEGT, per germline. The V and J ends lost 7 bases and 8 bases respectively, with 17 bases between them. This CDR3 is built from 13 residues. CDR3 region: CASTPGTLPEAFF. Here the CDR3 DNA reads TGTGCCAGCACCCCTGGGACACTCCCCGAAGCTTTCTTT.

This clone was observed a few times. The rearrangement uses TRBV2 and TRBJ1-2; TRBD1 matches 9 bases. CDR1 SNHLY and CDR2 FYNNEI come from the germline V gene. With V trimmed by 6 bases and J by 8 bases, 22 bases remained unmatched. The CDR3 has 18 residues. The CDR3 region has the DNA TGTGCCAGCAGGGAAACCGTGACAGGGGGTTTAGGCTTGCAAGGCTACACCTTC. This encodes CASRETVTGGLGLQGYTF. Looking up the rest from reference TRBV2 and TRBJ1-2 gives the full variable domain: EPEVTQTPSHQVTQMGQEVILRCVPISNHLYFYWYRQILGQKVEFLVSFYNNEISEKSEIFDDQFSVERPDGSNFTLKIRSTKLEDSAMYFCASRETVTGGLGLQGYTFGSGTRLTVV.

V usage is TRBV5-1 and J usage is TRBJ2-3; TRBD2 is a possible D gene (6 bases). The V and J ends lost 0 bases and 4 bases respectively, with 12 bases between them. CDR3 length: 15 amino acids. Germline loops: CDR1 SGHRS, CDR2 YFSETQ. In nucleotides, the CDR3 is TGCGCCAGCAGCTTGGATCCTCTAGCGTCAGATACGCAGTATTTT. Protein product: CASSLDPLASDTQYF.